The 3 T cell receptor beta chains below all came from one sample that was sequenced in a study of blood T cell repertoires in COVID-19. Measured with immunoSEQ multiplex PCR; TCRdb has only the in-frame clones, and not every one. The top ten clones hold more than 3% of a sample with 450,000 to 500,000 clones, 70% to 90% of them seen once. Material: peripheral blood. The receptors here all came from a human donor in a cohort sampled during active COVID-19.

This clone was counted between two and nine times. The chain employs TRBV19 and TRBJ2-1, with TRBD2 matching 11 bases. CDR3 length: 18 residues. J gave up 10 bases and V 4 bases, and 18 bases lay outside the gene matches. CDR1 LNHDA and CDR2 SQIVND come from the germline V gene (reference sequence). The CDR3 protein is CASSKPLAGGPGLLEQFF. The CDR3 nucleotides read TGTGCCAGTAGTAAGCCGTTAGCGGGAGGGCCTGGGTTATTAGAGCAGTTCTTC. Complete variable domain (other parts from reference TRBV19 and TRBJ2-1): DGGITQSPKYLFRKEGQNVTLSCEQNLNHDAMYWYRQDPGQGLRLIYYSQIVNDFQKGDIAEGYSVSREKKESFPLTVTSAQKNPTAFYLCASSKPLAGGPGLLEQFFGPGTRLTVL.

The chain has TRBV19 and TRBJ2-4; 11 bases map to TRBD2. Germline V lookup: CDR1 LNHDA, CDR2 SQIVND (reference sequence). After removal of 4 bases from V and 10 bases from J, the junction contained 0 bases not matched to a gene. The CDR3 has 12 residues. The CDR3 region has the DNA TGTGCCAGTAGTACTAGCGGGAGGATTCAGTACTTC. Residues: CASSTSGRIQYF.

CDR3 coding DNA: TGCAGTGCTAGTAGGGCAGGGTTTCAGCCCCAGCATTTT. Amino acids: CSASRAGFQPQHF. The J gene is TRBJ1-5, the V gene TRBV20-1, with D possibly being TRBD1 (5 bases). The CDR3 consists of 13 residues. Germline V CDR1 and CDR2: DFQATT, SNEGSKA (reference sequence). The V end lost 3 bases, the J end lost 6 bases, and 12 bases lay between the germline ends.